This TCR beta chain derives from a study of identifying expanded T cells in peripheral blood. Germline-derived CDR1 and CDR2 are KGHSH and LQKENI. Trimming removed 3 bases from V and 7 bases from J; junction bases left unmatched: 11. The CDR3 contains 16 residues. As concerns this clone: Its cognate antigen is unknown.

Study conclusions and caveats: Across healthy donors, higher total template counts meant significantly greater approximately two-week count variance. Roughly 1.2 clones differed between technical replicates, versus about 17 and 20 over time.

Libraries were prepared by immunoSEQ multiplex PCR; TCRdb keeps only in-frame clonotypes and omits some of them. The sample contains 75,000 to 90,000 clones, roughly 81% of which appear only once. This chain uses TRBV18 with TRBJ2-1; the match to TRBD2 covers 8 bases. Material for sequencing was blood. The clonotype originates from a person aged 18 to 70 in good health. The chain's CDR3 is CASSPGGASGFNEQFF. The CDR3 nucleotides are TGTGCCAGCTCACCCGGTGGGGCTAGCGGGTTTAATGAGCAGTTCTTC.